This T cell receptor beta chain was documented in a study of T cell repertoires in cytomegalovirus infection. Study-level information: An indication of both CMV infection and matching HLA type came from public TCR beta signatures. Study conclusions and caveats: The ex vivo response was dominated by HLA-C-restricted CMV-specific TCR beta clonotypes. Identification of carriers of CMV plus the relevant HLA was performed using cumulative public TCR beta family frequency.

This clonotype was observed a handful of times. Its antigen is not known. TCRdb used MiXCR to reprocess the reads, holding one entry per CDR3 protein. This table holds a few hundred thousand distinct CDR3 sequences, 15% to 20% found once. Trimming pared 6 bases from V and 3 bases from J, leaving 12 bases between. Per the germline V gene, CDR1 is MNHGY and CDR2 is SAAAGT. The CDR3 sequence is 14 residues long. The receptor was isolated from a human donor in good health (CMV status not recorded). Some clones in this sample may be carry-over from other donors' samples. Sequencing input: CD8+ T cells from PBMCs. The J gene is TRBJ1-5, the V gene TRBV6-8; TRBD1 might be the D (6 bases). The CDR3 sequence is CASRQGGINQPQHF. The DNA of the CDR3 is TGTGCCAGCAGACAGGGAGGGATCAATCAGCCCCAGCATTTT.